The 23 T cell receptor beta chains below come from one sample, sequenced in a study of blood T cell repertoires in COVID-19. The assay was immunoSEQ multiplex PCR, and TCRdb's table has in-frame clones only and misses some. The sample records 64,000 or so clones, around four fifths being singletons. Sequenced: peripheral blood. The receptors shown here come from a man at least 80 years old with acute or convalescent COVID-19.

The CDR3 loop reads CASSLAARAGANVLTF. The CDR3 coding sequence is TGCGCCAGCAGCTTGGCCGCGAGGGCTGGGGCCAACGTCCTGACTTTC. The rearrangement links TRBV5-1 to TRBJ2-6, with D perhaps TRBD2 (5 bases). From germline, CDR1 is SGHRS and CDR2 YFSETQ. This CDR3 has 16 residues. With 0 bases removed from V and 2 bases from J, the gap between germline ends came to 9 bases.

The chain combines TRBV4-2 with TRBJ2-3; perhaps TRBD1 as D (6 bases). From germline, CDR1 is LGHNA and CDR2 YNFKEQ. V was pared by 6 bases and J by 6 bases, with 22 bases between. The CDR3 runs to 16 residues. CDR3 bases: TGTGCCAGCAGTCCTTACGGGACAAACTTTGGGGATACGCAGTATTTT. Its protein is CASSPYGTNFGDTQYF.

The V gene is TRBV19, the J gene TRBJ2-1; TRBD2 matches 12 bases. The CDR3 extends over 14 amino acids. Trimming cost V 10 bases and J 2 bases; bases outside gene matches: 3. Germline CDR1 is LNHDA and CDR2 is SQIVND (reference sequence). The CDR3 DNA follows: TGTGCCATTTCTAGCGGGGGGGCCTACAATGAGCAGTTCTTC. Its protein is CAISSGGAYNEQFF.

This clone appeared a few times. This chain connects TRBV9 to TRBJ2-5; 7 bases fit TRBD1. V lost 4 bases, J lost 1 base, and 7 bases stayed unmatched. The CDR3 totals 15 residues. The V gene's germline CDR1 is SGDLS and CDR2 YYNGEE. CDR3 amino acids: CASSIQGQPQETQYF. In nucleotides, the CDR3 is TGTGCCAGCAGCATACAGGGACAGCCCCAAGAGACCCAGTACTTC.

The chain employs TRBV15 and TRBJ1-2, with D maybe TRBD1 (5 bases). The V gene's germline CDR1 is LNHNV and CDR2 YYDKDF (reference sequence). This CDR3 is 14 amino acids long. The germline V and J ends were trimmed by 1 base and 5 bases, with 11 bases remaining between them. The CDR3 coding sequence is TGTGCCACCAGCAGAGGCCTACAGGAATATGGCTACACCTTC. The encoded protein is CATSRGLQEYGYTF.

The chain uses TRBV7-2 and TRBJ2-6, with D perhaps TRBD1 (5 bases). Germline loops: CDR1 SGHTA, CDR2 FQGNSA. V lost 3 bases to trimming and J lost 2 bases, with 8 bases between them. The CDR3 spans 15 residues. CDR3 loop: CASSLQGTGANVLTF. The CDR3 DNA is TGTGCCAGCAGCTTGCAGGGTACTGGGGCCAACGTCCTGACTTTC.

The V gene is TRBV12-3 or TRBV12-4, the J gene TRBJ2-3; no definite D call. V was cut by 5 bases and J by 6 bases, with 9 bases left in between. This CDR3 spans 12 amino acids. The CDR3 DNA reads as TGTGCCAGCAGTACTCATTCCGATACGCAGTATTTT. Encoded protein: CASSTHSDTQYF.

The DNA of the CDR3 is TGTGCCAGCACCCGGACAGGGGGAGGAGAGACCCAGTACTTC. Its translation is CASTRTGGGETQYF. The chain links TRBV25-1 to TRBJ2-5; 10 nucleotides line up with TRBD1. The CDR3 sequence is 14 residues long. V lost 7 bases, J lost 4 bases, and 6 bases stayed unmatched. Germline V gene data show CDR1 as MGHDK and CDR2 as SYGVNS. Variable domain in full (rest from reference TRBV25-1 and TRBJ2-5): EADIYQTPRYLVIGTGKKITLECSQTMGHDKMYWYQQDPGMELHLIHYSYGVNSTEKGDLSSESTVSRIRTEHFPLTLESARPSHTSQYLCASTRTGGGETQYFGPGTRLLVL.

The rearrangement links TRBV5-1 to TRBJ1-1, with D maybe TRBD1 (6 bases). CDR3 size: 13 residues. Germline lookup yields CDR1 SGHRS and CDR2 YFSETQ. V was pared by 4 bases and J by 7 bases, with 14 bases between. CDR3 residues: CASSPRQGIEAFF. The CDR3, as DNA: TGCGCCAGCAGCCCCCGCCAGGGGATTGAAGCTTTCTTT.

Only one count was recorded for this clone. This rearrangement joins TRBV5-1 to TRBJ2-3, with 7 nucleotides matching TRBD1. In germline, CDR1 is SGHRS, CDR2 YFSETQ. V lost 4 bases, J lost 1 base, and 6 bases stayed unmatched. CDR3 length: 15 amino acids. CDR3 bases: TGCGCCAGCAGCCCCAGGACAGGACGCACAGATACGCAGTATTTT. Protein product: CASSPRTGRTDTQYF.

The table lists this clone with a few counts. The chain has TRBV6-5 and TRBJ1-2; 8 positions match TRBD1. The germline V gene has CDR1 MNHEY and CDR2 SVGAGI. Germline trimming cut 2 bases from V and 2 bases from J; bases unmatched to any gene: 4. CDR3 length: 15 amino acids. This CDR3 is CASSYRGQGNYGYTF. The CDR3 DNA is TGTGCCAGCAGTTACCGTGGACAGGGAAACTATGGCTACACCTTC.

The CDR3 loop is CASSLSLAAGDDKQFF. The CDR3 DNA sequence: TGTGCCAGCAGCTTGAGTCTTGCGGCGGGGGACGATAAGCAGTTCTTC. This chain connects TRBV5-5 to TRBJ2-1; 7 bases are shared with TRBD2. The CDR3 is made up of 16 amino acids. Germline V gene sequence: CDR1 SGHKS, CDR2 YYEKEE (reference sequence). With V trimmed by 1 base and J by 11 bases, 15 bases remained unmatched.

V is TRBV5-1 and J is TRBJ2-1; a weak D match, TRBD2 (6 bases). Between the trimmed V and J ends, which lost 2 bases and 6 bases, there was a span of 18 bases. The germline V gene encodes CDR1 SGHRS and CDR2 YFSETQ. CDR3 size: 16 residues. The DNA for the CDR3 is TGCGCCAGCAGCTTCGCCGCCGGGAGCTTAGGCAATGAGCAGTTCTTC. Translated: CASSFAAGSLGNEQFF. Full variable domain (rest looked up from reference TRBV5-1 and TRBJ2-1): KAGVTQTPRYLIKTRGQQVTLSCSPISGHRSVSWYQQTPGQGLQFLFEYFSETQRNKGNFPGRFSGRQFSNSRSEMNVSTLELGDSALYLCASSFAAGSLGNEQFFGPGTRLTVL.

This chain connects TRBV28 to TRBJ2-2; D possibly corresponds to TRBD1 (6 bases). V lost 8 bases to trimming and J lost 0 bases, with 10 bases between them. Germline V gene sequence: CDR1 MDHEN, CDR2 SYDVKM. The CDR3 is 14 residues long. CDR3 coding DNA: TGTGCCAGCGGGTCAGGGGCGAACACCGGGGAGCTGTTTTTT. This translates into CASGSGANTGELFF.

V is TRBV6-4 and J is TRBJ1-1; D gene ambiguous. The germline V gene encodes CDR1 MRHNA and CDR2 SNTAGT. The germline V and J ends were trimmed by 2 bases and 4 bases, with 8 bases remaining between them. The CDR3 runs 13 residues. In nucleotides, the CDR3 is TGTGCCAGCAGTGACCAGGTTTCCACTGAAGCTTTCTTT. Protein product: CASSDQVSTEAFF.

CDR3 DNA: TGCGCCAGCTTAGCGGGAGGGCCCTCCGATACGCAGTATTTT. It codes for CASLAGGPSDTQYF. The chain links TRBV5-1 to TRBJ2-3, with 11 bases aligning to TRBD2. V was pared by 7 bases and J by 6 bases, with 7 bases of the junction left unmatched. The CDR3 consists of 14 residues. Germline CDR1 reads SGHRS; CDR2 reads YFSETQ.

Here the CDR3 DNA reads TGTGCCAGTTCCCGGGGGGCCTCTGGGGCCAACGTCCTGACTTTC. It specifies CASSRGASGANVLTF. The V call is TRBV2, the J call TRBJ2-6; D might be TRBD2 (7 bases). V dropped 9 bases and J dropped 0 bases, with 12 bases sitting between them. The V gene's germline CDR1 is SNHLY and CDR2 FYNNEI. CDR3 size: 15 residues. Together with reference TRBV2 and TRBJ2-6, the CDR3 gives the full variable domain: EPEVTQTPSHQVTQMGQEVILRCVPISNHLYFYWYRQILGQKVEFLVSFYNNEISEKSEIFDDQFSVERPDGSNFTLKIRSTKLEDSAMYFCASSRGASGANVLTFGAGSRLTVL.

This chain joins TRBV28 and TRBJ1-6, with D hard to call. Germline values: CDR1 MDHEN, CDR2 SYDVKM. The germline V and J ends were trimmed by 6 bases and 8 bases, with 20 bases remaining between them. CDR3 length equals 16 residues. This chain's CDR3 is CASRKEILTHYSPLHF. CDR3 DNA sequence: TGTGCCAGCAGGAAAGAGATCCTTACTCACTATTCACCCCTCCACTTT. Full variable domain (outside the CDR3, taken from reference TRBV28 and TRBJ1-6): DVKVTQSSRYLVKRTGEKVFLECVQDMDHENMFWYRQDPGLGLRLIYFSYDVKMKEKGDIPEGYSVSREKKERFSLILESASTNQTSMYLCASRKEILTHYSPLHFGNGTRLTVT.

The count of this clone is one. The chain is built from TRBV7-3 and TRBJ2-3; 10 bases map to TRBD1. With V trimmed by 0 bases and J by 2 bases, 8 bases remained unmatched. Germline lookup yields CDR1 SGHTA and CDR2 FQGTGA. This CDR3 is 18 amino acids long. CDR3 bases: TGTGCCAGCAGCTTAACCTCCGGGACAGGGGACCTCACAGATACGCAGTATTTT. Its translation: CASSLTSGTGDLTDTQYF.

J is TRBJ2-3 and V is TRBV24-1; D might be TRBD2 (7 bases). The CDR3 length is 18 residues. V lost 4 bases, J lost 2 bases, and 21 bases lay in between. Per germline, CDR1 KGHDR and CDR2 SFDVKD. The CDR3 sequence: CATSDFGGRSALTDTQYF. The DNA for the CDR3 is TGTGCCACCAGTGACTTCGGGGGGCGTAGCGCCCTCACAGATACGCAGTATTTT.

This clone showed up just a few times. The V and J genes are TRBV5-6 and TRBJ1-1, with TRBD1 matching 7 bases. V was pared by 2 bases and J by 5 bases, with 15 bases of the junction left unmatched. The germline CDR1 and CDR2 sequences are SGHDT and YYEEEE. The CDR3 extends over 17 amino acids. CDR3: CASSLSRGYGGRTEAFF. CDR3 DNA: TGTGCCAGCAGCTTATCCAGGGGGTACGGTGGACGGACTGAAGCTTTCTTT.

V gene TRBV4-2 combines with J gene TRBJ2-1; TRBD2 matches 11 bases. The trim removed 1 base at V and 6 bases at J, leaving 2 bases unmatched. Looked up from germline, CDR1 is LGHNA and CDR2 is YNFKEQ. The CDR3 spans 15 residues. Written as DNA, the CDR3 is TGTGCCAGCAGCCAAGTTGGGACTAGCGGCAATGAGCAGTTCTTC. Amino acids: CASSQVGTSGNEQFF.

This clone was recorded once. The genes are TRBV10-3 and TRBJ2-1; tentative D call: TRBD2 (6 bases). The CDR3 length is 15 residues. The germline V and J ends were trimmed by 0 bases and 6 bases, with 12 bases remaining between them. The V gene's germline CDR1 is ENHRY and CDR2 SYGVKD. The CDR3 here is CAISESRGVSNEQFF. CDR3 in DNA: TGTGCCATCAGTGAGTCCCGCGGGGTAAGCAATGAGCAGTTCTTC.